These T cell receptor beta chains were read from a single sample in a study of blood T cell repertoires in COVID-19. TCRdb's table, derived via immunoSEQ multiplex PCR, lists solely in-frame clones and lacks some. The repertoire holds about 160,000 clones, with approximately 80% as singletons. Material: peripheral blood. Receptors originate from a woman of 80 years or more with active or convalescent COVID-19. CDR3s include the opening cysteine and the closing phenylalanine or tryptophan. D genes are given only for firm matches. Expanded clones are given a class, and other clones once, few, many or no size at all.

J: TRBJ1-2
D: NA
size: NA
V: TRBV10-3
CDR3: CAISERRDIARGYTF
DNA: TGTGCCATCAGTGAGAGAAGGGACATCGCCCGGGGCTACACCTTC

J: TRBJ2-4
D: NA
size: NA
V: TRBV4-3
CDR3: CASSEGRGTLDLAKNIQYF
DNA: TGCGCCAGCAGCGAGGGGAGGGGGACGTTAGACCTAGCCAAAAACATTCAGTACTTC

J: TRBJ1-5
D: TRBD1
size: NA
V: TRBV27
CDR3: CASRLTTGQNNQPQHF
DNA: TGTGCCAGCAGACTTACCACGGGACAGAACAATCAGCCCCAGCATTTT

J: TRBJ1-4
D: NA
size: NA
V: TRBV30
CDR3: CAWGQGVGKLFF
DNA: TGTGCCTGGGGACAAGGGGTGGGAAAACTGTTTTTT

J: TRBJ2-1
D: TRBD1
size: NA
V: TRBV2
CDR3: CASSADRVNNEQFF
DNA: TGTGCCAGCAGTGCCGACAGGGTCAACAATGAGCAGTTCTTC

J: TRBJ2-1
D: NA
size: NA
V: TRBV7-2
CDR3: CASSLNVAINEQFF
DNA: TGTGCCAGCAGCTTAAATGTAGCGATCAATGAGCAGTTCTTC

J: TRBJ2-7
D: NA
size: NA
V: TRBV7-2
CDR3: CASSLASSVGEQYF
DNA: TGTGCCAGCAGCTTAGCTTCTAGCGTCGGCGAGCAGTACTTC

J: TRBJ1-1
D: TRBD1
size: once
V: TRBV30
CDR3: CAWSSTGARTEAFF
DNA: TGTGCCTGGAGTAGTACAGGGGCGAGGACTGAAGCTTTCTTT

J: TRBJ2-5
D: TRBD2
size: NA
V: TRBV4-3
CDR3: CASSHKIDGLAGGETQYF
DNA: TGCGCCAGCAGCCATAAAATAGACGGACTAGCGGGGGGAGAGACCCAGTACTTC

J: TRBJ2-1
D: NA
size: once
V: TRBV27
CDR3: CASSPREVLSSYNEQFF
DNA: TGTGCCAGCAGTCCCAGGGAGGTTCTAAGCTCCTACAATGAGCAGTTCTTC

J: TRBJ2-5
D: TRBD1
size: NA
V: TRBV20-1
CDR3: CSASTDRGFQETQYF
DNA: TGCAGTGCTAGTACCGACAGGGGGTTCCAAGAGACCCAGTACTTC

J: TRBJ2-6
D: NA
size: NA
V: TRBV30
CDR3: CAWISGGANVLTF
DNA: TGTGCCTGGATAAGCGGGGGGGCCAACGTCCTGACTTTC

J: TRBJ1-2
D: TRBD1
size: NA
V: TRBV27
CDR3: CASSSRQGQLANYGYTF
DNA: TGTGCCAGCAGTTCTCGACAGGGTCAACTAGCTAACTATGGCTACACCTTC

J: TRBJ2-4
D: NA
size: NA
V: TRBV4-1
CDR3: CASSQEAYLGVRTTVAKNIQYF
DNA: TGCGCCAGCAGCCAAGAGGCCTATCTAGGGGTTAGGACCACAGTAGCCAAAAACATTCAGTACTTC

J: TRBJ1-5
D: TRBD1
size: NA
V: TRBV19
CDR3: CASRRDRERGQPQHF
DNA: TGTGCCAGTAGGCGTGACAGGGAAAGGGGTCAGCCCCAGCATTTT

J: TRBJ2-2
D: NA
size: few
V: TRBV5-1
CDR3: CASSFDSTGELFF
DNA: TGCGCCAGCAGCTTTGACAGCACCGGGGAGCTGTTTTTT

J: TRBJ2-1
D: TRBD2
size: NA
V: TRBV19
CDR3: CASSPWTSGGADEQFF
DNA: TGTGCCAGTAGTCCCTGGACTAGCGGGGGGGCAGATGAGCAGTTCTTC

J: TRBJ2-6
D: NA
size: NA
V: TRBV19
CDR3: CASSTKTGSGANVLTF
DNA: TGTGCCAGTAGTACTAAAACAGGGTCTGGGGCCAACGTCCTGACTTTC

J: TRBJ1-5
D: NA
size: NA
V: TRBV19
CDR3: CASSALLGGNQPQHF
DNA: TGTGCCAGTAGTGCCCTTTTGGGGGGGAATCAGCCCCAGCATTTT

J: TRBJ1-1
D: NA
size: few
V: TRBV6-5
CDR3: CASKSRGAGDTEAFF
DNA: TGTGCCAGCAAATCTAGGGGCGCAGGGGACACTGAAGCTTTCTTT

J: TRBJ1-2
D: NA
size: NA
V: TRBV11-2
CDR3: CASSPGGGGYTF
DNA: TGTGCCAGCAGCCCGGGGGGGGGTGGCTACACCTTC

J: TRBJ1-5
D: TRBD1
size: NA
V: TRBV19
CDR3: CASRTGEGQPQHF
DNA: TGTGCCAGTAGGACAGGGGAAGGACAGCCCCAGCATTTT

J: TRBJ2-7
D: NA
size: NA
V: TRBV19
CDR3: CAPPLMGRGYEQYF
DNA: TGTGCCCCCCCCCTCATGGGAAGGGGCTACGAGCAGTACTTC

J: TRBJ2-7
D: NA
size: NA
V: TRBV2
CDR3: CASRPQGPYEQYF
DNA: TGTGCCAGCAGGCCCCAGGGGCCCTACGAGCAGTACTTC